The rows below give T cell receptor beta chains drawn from one sample of a study of blood T cell repertoires in COVID-19. Measured with immunoSEQ multiplex PCR; TCRdb has only the in-frame clones, and not every one. The profile shows about 340,000 clones, about 92% of them singletons. The material sequenced was PBMCs or T cells enriched from blood (not recorded which). All receptors come from a woman aged 25 to 39 who had recovered from COVID-19. Both conserved end residues are part of each CDR3. Each record gives: J gene, V gene, clone size, D gene, CDR3 protein, CDR3 DNA. The D gene is left open where the match is weak. Clone size is not always given. Where it is, it says once, few, many or a class for expanded clones.

TRBJ1-2 | TRBV19 | few | TRBD1 | CASSPRGQGHDGYTF | TGTGCCAGTAGTCCAAGGGGACAGGGCCACGATGGCTACACCTTC
TRBJ1-5 | TRBV5-8 | once | TRBD1 | CASSPQGAGNQPQHF | TGTGCCAGCAGCCCTCAGGGGGCTGGCAATCAGCCCCAGCATTTT
TRBJ2-2 | TRBV5-4 | - | - | CASWIGTNTGELFF | TGTGCCAGTTGGATCGGGACGAACACCGGGGAGCTGTTTTTT
TRBJ2-3 | TRBV4-1 | once | TRBD2 | CASSPGGGAGGKVYTQYF | TGCGCCAGCAGCCCCGGTGGGGGAGCGGGGGGGAAAGTTTATACGCAGTATTTT
TRBJ2-4 | TRBV6-5 | - | TRBD1 | CASSLTGGQQYF | TGTGCCAGCAGTTTAACAGGGGGCCAACAGTACTTC
TRBJ1-6 | TRBV6-5 | - | - | CASSPSGGGNSPLHF | TGTGCCAGCAGTCCCTCGGGGGGAGGCAATTCACCCCTCCACTTT
TRBJ1-2 | TRBV6-2/TRBV6-3 | - | - | CASSSPSRTYGYTF | TGTGCCAGCAGTTCCCCCTCCAGGACATATGGCTACACCTTC
TRBJ2-1 | TRBV19 | - | TRBD1 | CASSPGQGAVSFYNEQFF | TGTGCCAGTAGTCCCGGACAGGGGGCGGTCAGCTTCTACAATGAGCAGTTCTTC
TRBJ1-3 | TRBV5-6 | - | TRBD1 | CASSLRGPANTIYF | TGTGCCAGCAGCTTGAGGGGGCCGGCAAACACCATATATTTT
TRBJ1-2 | TRBV28 | - | TRBD1 | CASSLDRDGYTF | TGTGCCAGCAGTCTGGACAGGGATGGCTACACCTTC
TRBJ2-7 | TRBV15 | - | TRBD1 | CATRQGAEQYF | TGTGCCACCAGACAGGGGGCCGAGCAGTACTTC
TRBJ1-2 | TRBV6-5 | - | TRBD1 | CASRTGDYGYTF | TGTGCCAGCAGGACAGGGGACTATGGCTACACCTTC
TRBJ2-3 | TRBV19 | - | TRBD1 | CASSPPRDRVGTDTQYF | TGTGCCAGTAGCCCCCCCCGCGACAGGGTCGGCACAGATACGCAGTATTTT
TRBJ2-7 | TRBV5-1 | once | TRBD2 | CASSRYALAGGLNYEQYF | TGCGCCAGCAGTCGTTATGCTCTAGCGGGAGGGTTGAACTACGAGCAGTACTTC
TRBJ1-4 | TRBV18 | - | TRBD1 | CASSPRQGGDEKLFF | TGTGCCAGCTCACCGCGACAGGGGGGGGATGAAAAACTGTTTTTT
TRBJ2-7 | TRBV7-2 | - | TRBD2 | CASSFGLGTYAQYF | TGTGCCAGCAGCTTTGGACTAGGCACATACGCGCAGTACTTC
TRBJ1-6 | TRBV7-8 | - | - | CASSSRDNSYSPLHF | TGTGCCAGCAGCAGCCGGGACAACTCATATTCACCCCTCCACTTT
TRBJ2-3 | TRBV5-1 | - | - | CASSTGTSSTDTQYF | TGCGCCTCCTCGACCGGGACAAGCAGCACAGATACGCAGTATTTT
TRBJ1-5 | TRBV28 | - | - | CASSFYPGTTRAGAFLQPQHF | TGTGCCAGCAGTTTTTACCCCGGCACTACTAGGGCAGGGGCGTTTCTTCAGCCCCAGCATTTT
TRBJ2-1 | TRBV6-4 | - | - | CASSDRERGYNEQFF | TGTGCCAGCAGTGACAGGGAAAGGGGCTACAATGAGCAGTTCTTC
TRBJ1-5 | TRBV27 | - | TRBD1 | CASRKQGDQPQHF | TGTGCCAGCAGGAAACAGGGGGATCAGCCCCAGCATTTT
TRBJ2-7 | TRBV4-1 | - | - | CASSKSEGGSYEQYF | TGCGCCAGCAGCAAAAGTGAGGGTGGCTCCTACGAGCAGTACTTC
TRBJ1-5 | TRBV19 | - | - | CASSIPGDNQPQHF | TGTGCCAGTAGTATCCCAGGGGACAATCAGCCCCAGCATTTT
TRBJ2-1 | TRBV5-4 | - | TRBD2 | CASSLGSGGTHNEQFF | TGTGCCAGCAGCTTGGGAAGCGGGGGGACTCACAATGAGCAGTTCTTC
TRBJ1-5 | TRBV4-1 | - | - | CASSQADTGNSNQPQHF | TGCGCCAGCAGCCAAGCGGACACTGGGAATAGCAATCAGCCCCAGCATTTT
TRBJ1-6 | TRBV19 | - | - | CASSRMESGNSPLHF | TGTGCCAGTAGTCGGATGGAAAGCGGGAATTCACCCCTCCACTTT
TRBJ2-3 | TRBV19 | - | - | CASRWGGTDTQYF | TGTGCCAGTCGGTGGGGGGGCACCGATACGCAGTATTTT
TRBJ2-6 | TRBV27 | - | - | CASSLGASGANVLTF | TGTGCCAGCAGTTTAGGGGCCTCTGGGGCCAACGTCCTGACTTTC
TRBJ1-1 | TRBV19 | - | - | CASKTKPNTEAFF | TGTGCCAGTAAGACAAAACCGAACACTGAAGCTTTCTTT
TRBJ1-2 | TRBV7-9 | once | - | CASSLAGVDGYTF | TGTGCCAGCAGCTTGGCAGGGGTTGATGGCTACACCTTC
TRBJ1-1 | TRBV29-1 | - | TRBD1 | CSVWTGENTEAFF | TGCAGCGTTTGGACAGGGGAGAACACTGAAGCTTTCTTT
TRBJ2-5 | TRBV4-1 | - | - | CASSLGRRAETQYF | TGCGCCAGCAGCCTAGGAAGGAGGGCTGAGACCCAGTACTTC
TRBJ1-1 | TRBV9 | - | TRBD1 | CASSAPTGQATNTEAFF | TGTGCCAGCAGCGCGCCAACTGGACAGGCGACGAACACTGAAGCTTTCTTT
TRBJ1-5 | TRBV6-5 | - | - | CASSYSGGHQPQHF | TGTGCCAGCAGTTACAGCGGGGGCCATCAGCCCCAGCATTTT
TRBJ1-4 | TRBV27 | few | TRBD1 | CASSMTGTGGLSEKLFF | TGTGCCAGCAGTATGACCGGGACAGGGGGCTTGAGTGAAAAACTGTTTTTT
TRBJ1-1 | TRBV7-9 | - | - | CASSPYADRNTEAFF | TGTGCCAGCAGCCCCTACGCCGACAGGAACACTGAAGCTTTCTTT
TRBJ1-2 | TRBV30 | - | - | CACSPGGSGGYTF | TGTGCCTGCTCCCCGGGGGGCTCAGGTGGCTACACCTTC
TRBJ1-5 | TRBV28 | - | TRBD1 | CASLNWKETGGAIESNQPQHF | TGTGCCAGCCTCAATTGGAAAGAAACAGGGGGGGCTATTGAGAGCAATCAGCCCCAGCATTTT
TRBJ2-5 | TRBV6-5 | - | TRBD1 | CASSYLRTGEETQYF | TGTGCCAGCAGTTACCTCCGGACAGGGGAAGAGACCCAGTACTTC
TRBJ2-7 | TRBV30 | - | - | CAGRGGKKTYEQYF | TGTGCCGGGAGGGGGGGAAAAAAGACCTACGAGCAGTACTTC
TRBJ2-3 | TRBV11-2 | - | TRBD2 | CASSAAGGITDTQYF | TGTGCCAGCAGCGCAGCCGGGGGGATCACAGATACGCAGTATTTT
TRBJ1-6 | TRBV25-1 | - | TRBD1 | CASGQGNSPLHF | TGTGCCAGCGGACAGGGAAATTCACCCCTCCACTTT
TRBJ2-3 | TRBV5-5 | - | - | CASSPTGTSTDTQYF | TGTGCCAGCAGTCCCACAGGCACTAGCACAGATACGCAGTATTTT
TRBJ2-1 | TRBV6-2/TRBV6-3 | - | - | CASSSQGIFYNEQFF | TGTGCCAGCAGTTCGCAGGGTATCTTCTACAATGAGCAGTTCTTC
TRBJ2-6 | TRBV9 | - | - | CASSVAPDRHSGANVLTF | TGTGCCAGCAGCGTAGCTCCCGACAGGCACTCTGGGGCCAACGTCCTGACTTTC